Each of the 11 T cell receptor beta chains below was sequenced from the same sample in a study of control samples from healthy donors and cancer patients. Assay used: immunoSEQ multiplex PCR; TCRdb lists only in-frame clones, some missing. This table holds about 180,000 clones, around 90% found once. The specimen was blood. The receptors were gathered from a man under 40 in good health.

This clone appeared once. The chain links TRBV28 to TRBJ2-2; 7 nucleotides match TRBD1. This CDR3 comprises 14 residues. Trimming cost V 8 bases and J 5 bases; bases outside gene matches: 8. The V gene's germline CDR1 is MDHEN and CDR2 SYDVKM. The CDR3 loop is CASLGQRGTGELFF. CDR3 coding DNA: TGTGCCAGCCTGGGACAGCGTGGGACCGGGGAGCTGTTTTTT.

This clone came up once. This chain uses TRBV18 with TRBJ1-1; a possible D gene is TRBD1 (5 bases). Germline lookup yields CDR1 KGHSH and CDR2 LQKENI. The CDR3 covers 15 residues. V was cut by 3 bases and J by 4 bases, with 15 bases left in between. This chain's CDR3 is CASSPRVGPLTEAFF. The CDR3 DNA reads TGTGCCAGCTCACCTCGAGTGGGGCCCCTCACTGAAGCTTTCTTT.

The chain uses TRBV6-6 and TRBJ2-6; no clear D. CDR1 is MNHNY and CDR2 is SVGAGI in the germline V gene (reference sequence). The CDR3 covers 15 residues. The V and J ends lost 4 bases and 0 bases respectively, with 7 bases between them. The CDR3, as DNA: TGTGCCAGCAGTTTCTCGGTCTCTGGGGCCAACGTCCTGACTTTC. It yields the protein CASSFSVSGANVLTF.

This clone was observed a single time. The chain uses TRBV5-4 and TRBJ2-3, with D unresolved. V was trimmed by 3 bases and J by 2 bases, leaving 1 base between them. The CDR3 loop spans 11 amino acids. From germline, CDR1 is SGHNT and CDR2 YYREEE (reference sequence). CDR3 bases: TGTGCCAGCAGCTCCACAGATACGCAGTATTTT. Translating gives CASSSTDTQYF.

This clone was seen once. This sequence joins TRBV6-1 and TRBJ1-5, with TRBD1 identical over 9 bases. The CDR3 length is 15 residues. The junction had 9 bases not matched to a gene; V was cut back by 1 base and J by 11 bases. CDR1 MNHNS and CDR2 SASEGT come from the germline V gene. CDR3 amino acids: CASSEGGTGFRSQHF. The CDR3 nucleotides read TGTGCCAGCAGTGAAGGAGGGACAGGGTTTCGTTCCCAGCATTTT.

The CDR3 spells CATSRDPLAILNEKLFF. CDR3 sequence (DNA): TGTGCCACCAGCAGAGATCCCCTGGCAATCCTTAATGAAAAACTGTTTTTT. The rearrangement uses TRBV15 and TRBJ1-4; D ambiguous. V lost 0 bases, J lost 4 bases, and 15 bases lay in between. Germline values: CDR1 LNHNV, CDR2 YYDKDF (reference sequence). The CDR3 has 17 residues.

This clone was observed a few times. The rearrangement joins TRBV11-2 to TRBJ1-4, with TRBD1 as a possible D gene (6 bases). Germline V CDR1 and CDR2: SGHAT, FQNNGV. CDR3 length: 15 residues. V dropped 5 bases and J dropped 0 bases, with 10 bases sitting between them. The CDR3 sequence is CASSQGQTTNEKLFF. In DNA form, the CDR3 reads TGTGCCAGCAGCCAAGGACAGACAACTAATGAAAAACTGTTTTTT. Full variable domain (outside the CDR3, taken from reference TRBV11-2 and TRBJ1-4): EAGVAQSPRYKIIEKRQSVAFWCNPISGHATLYWYQQILGQGPKLLIQFQNNGVVDDSQLPKDRFSAERLKGVDSTLKIQPAKLEDSAVYLCASSQGQTTNEKLFFGSGTQLSVL.

This clone was seen more than once but under ten times. The V gene is TRBV28, the J gene TRBJ1-3; the D gene is possibly TRBD1 (6 bases). Trimming removed 8 bases at V and 0 bases at J, with 17 bases between. Germline V gene sequence: CDR1 MDHEN, CDR2 SYDVKM. This CDR3 spans 16 amino acids. The chain's CDR3 is CASGGHRILSGNTIYF. The CDR3, as DNA: TGTGCCAGCGGGGGACACAGGATCCTCTCTGGAAACACCATATATTTT.

This clone has more than one count but fewer than ten. The V gene is TRBV5-1, the J gene TRBJ2-2, with TRBD1 as a possible D gene (5 bases). The CDR3 length is 16 residues. The germline gives CDR1 SGHRS, CDR2 YFSETQ. The V and J ends lost 4 bases and 10 bases respectively, with 23 bases between them. The CDR3 DNA reads as TGCGCCAGCAGCCCGCGGTGGCAGGGTCCCCGAGAGGAGCTGTTTTTT. It codes for CASSPRWQGPREELFF.

The chain couples TRBV6-6 to TRBJ2-2; 9 bases line up with TRBD2. In germline, CDR1 is MNHNY, CDR2 SVGAGI (reference sequence). The V gene end was trimmed by 6 bases and the J gene end by 4 bases; junction bases not matched to a gene: 0. CDR3 size: 13 residues. The CDR3 loop is CASRREGTGELFF. CDR3 coding DNA: TGTGCCAGCAGGCGGGAGGGCACCGGGGAGCTGTTTTTT.

The chain couples TRBV1 to TRBJ2-3; whether TRBD2, the table's D call, matches the DNA was not checked. TRBV1 is a pseudogene segment. The CDR3 is 18 amino acids. This CDR3 is CTSSQGRLVPPSTDTQYF. The CDR3 DNA reads TGCACCAGCAGCCAAGGACGACTAGTACCCCCCAGCACAGATACGCAGTATTTT.